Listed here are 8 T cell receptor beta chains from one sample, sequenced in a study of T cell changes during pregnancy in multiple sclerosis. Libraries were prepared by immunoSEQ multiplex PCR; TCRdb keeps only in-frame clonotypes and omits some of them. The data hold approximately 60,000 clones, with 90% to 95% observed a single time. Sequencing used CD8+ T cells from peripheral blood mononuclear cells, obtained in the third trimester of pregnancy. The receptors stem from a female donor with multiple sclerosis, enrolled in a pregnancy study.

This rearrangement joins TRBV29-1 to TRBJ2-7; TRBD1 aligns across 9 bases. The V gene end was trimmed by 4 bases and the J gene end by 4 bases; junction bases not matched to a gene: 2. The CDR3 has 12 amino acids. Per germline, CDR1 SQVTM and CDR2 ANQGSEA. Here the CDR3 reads CSVGQGVYEQYF. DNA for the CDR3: TGCAGCGTTGGACAGGGGGTTTACGAGCAGTACTTC.

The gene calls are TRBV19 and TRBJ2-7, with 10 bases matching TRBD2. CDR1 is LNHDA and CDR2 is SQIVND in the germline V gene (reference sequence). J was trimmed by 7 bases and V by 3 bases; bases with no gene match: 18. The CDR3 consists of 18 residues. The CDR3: CASSIWLAGVTPSREQYF. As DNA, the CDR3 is TGTGCCAGTAGTATCTGGCTAGCGGGAGTAACCCCATCTAGGGAGCAGTACTTC.

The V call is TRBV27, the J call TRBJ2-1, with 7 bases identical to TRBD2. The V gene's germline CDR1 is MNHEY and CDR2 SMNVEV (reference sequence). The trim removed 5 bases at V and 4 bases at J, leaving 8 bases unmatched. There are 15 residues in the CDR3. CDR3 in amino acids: CASSLRLAEYNEQFF. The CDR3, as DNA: TGTGCCAGCAGTCTGCGGCTAGCGGAGTACAATGAGCAGTTCTTC.

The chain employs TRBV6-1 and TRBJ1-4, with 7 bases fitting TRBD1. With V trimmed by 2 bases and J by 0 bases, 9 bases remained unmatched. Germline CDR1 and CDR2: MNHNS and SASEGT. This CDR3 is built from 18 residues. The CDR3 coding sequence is TGTGCCAGCAGTGAAATTAGTTGGACAGGTGCAACTAATGAAAAACTGTTTTTT. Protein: CASSEISWTGATNEKLFF.

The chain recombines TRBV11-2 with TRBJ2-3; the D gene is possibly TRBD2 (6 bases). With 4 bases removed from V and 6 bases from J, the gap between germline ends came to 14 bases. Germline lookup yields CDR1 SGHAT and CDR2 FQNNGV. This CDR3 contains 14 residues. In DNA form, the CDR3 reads TGTGCCAGCAGCTGGTCGACTAGTTCTGATACGCAGTATTTT. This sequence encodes CASSWSTSSDTQYF.

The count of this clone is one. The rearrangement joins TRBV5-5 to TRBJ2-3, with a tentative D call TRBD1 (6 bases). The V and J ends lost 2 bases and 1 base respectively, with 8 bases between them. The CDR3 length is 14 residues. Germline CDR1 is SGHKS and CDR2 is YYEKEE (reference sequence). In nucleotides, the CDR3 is TGTGCCAGCAGCTTCTGGACAGGCACAGATACGCAGTATTTT. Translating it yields CASSFWTGTDTQYF.

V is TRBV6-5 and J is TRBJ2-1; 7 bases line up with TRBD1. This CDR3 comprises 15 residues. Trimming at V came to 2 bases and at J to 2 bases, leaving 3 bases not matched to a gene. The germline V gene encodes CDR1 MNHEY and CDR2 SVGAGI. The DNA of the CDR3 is TGTGCCAGCAGTTACCCTACAGGGGCCTACAATGAGCAGTTCTTC. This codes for CASSYPTGAYNEQFF.

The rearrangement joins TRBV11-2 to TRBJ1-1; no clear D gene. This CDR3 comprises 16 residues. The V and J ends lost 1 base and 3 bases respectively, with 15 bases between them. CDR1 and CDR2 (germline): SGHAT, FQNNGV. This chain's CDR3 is CASSLAAAHFYTEAFF. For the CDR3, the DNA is TGTGCCAGCAGCTTAGCGGCAGCGCACTTTTACACTGAAGCTTTCTTT.